The 24 T cell receptor beta chains given below trace back to one sample, sequenced in a study of CD8 T cells in Susac syndrome. Reverse transcription used about 0.45 to 1 ug RNA and random hexamers. TCRdb fed the immunoSEQ multiplex PCR reads into MiXCR, producing one record per CDR3 protein. The sample holds roughly 200,000 distinct CDR3 sequences, almost 96% seen once. The sample comprised CD4+ T cells from PBMCs. Every receptor here comes from a human donor with multiple sclerosis.

J is TRBJ2-1 and V is TRBV12-3 or TRBV12-4; D is perhaps TRBD1 (5 bases). The CDR3 consists of 14 residues. Trimming left V 5 bases short and J 9 bases short, with 17 bases between. The CDR3 spells CASSLRVGSGEQFF. CDR3 nucleotide sequence: TGTGCCAGCAGTCTCAGGGTAGGGTCCGGTGAGCAGTTCTTC.

Only one count was recorded for this clonotype. The rearrangement uses TRBV9 and TRBJ1-2; TRBD1 is a possible D gene (6 bases). The CDR3 sequence is 15 residues long. CDR1 is SGDLS and CDR2 is YYNGEE in the germline V gene. Trimming removed 4 bases from V and 3 bases from J, with 16 bases in between. CDR3 sequence reads: CASSRGYRAHYGYTF. CDR3 DNA sequence: TGTGCCAGCAGCCGTGGTTACAGGGCGCACTATGGCTACACCTTC.

The V gene is TRBV29-1, the J gene TRBJ1-5; D is unresolved. The V gene lost 4 bases and the J gene lost 0 bases, with 7 bases spanning the gap. This CDR3 comprises 13 residues. Per the germline V gene, CDR1 is SQVTM and CDR2 is ANQGSEA. CDR3 protein: CSVGQVSNQPQHF. CDR3 nucleotides: TGCAGCGTTGGCCAAGTTAGCAATCAGCCCCAGCATTTT.

This chain links TRBV30 with TRBJ1-6; unclear D gene. The CDR3 contains 12 residues. Deletions cut 3 bases from V and 7 bases from J, with 7 bases between. Germline CDR1 GTSNPN, CDR2 SVGIG (reference sequence). The CDR3 loop is CAWSFKNSPLHF. The CDR3 region has the DNA TGTGCCTGGAGCTTTAAGAATTCACCCCTCCACTTT.

The chain has TRBV18 and TRBJ1-4; D is unresolved. V dropped 3 bases and J dropped 5 bases, with 7 bases sitting between them. CDR1 and CDR2 (germline): KGHSH, LQKENI. The CDR3 runs to 13 residues. For the CDR3, the DNA is TGTGCCAGCTCACCGGGGAGGAATGAAAAACTGTTTTTT. Its protein is CASSPGRNEKLFF.

This chain's CDR3 is CSAPQQGLWNEQFF. Written as DNA, the CDR3 is TGCAGTGCTCCCCAACAGGGGTTGTGGAATGAGCAGTTCTTC. This chain links TRBV20-1 with TRBJ2-1; 7 bases are a match to TRBD1. Germline assignment: CDR1 DFQATT and CDR2 SNEGSKA (reference sequence). Trimming took 5 bases from V and 7 from J; bases not matched to a gene: 11. CDR3 length: 14 amino acids.

The rearrangement uses TRBV20-1 and TRBJ1-1; D remains unclear. This CDR3 has 13 amino acids. The germline V and J ends were trimmed by 4 bases and 0 bases, with 9 bases remaining between them. Germline V gene sequence: CDR1 DFQATT, CDR2 SNEGSKA (reference sequence). In DNA, the CDR3 is TGCAGTGCTATGGACGAAATGAACACTGAAGCTTTCTTT. This codes for CSAMDEMNTEAFF.

V usage is TRBV20-1 and J usage is TRBJ2-3; TRBD2 matches at 11 bases. The CDR3 length is 16 residues. V lost 3 bases, J lost 3 bases, and 8 bases stayed unmatched. CDR1 is DFQATT and CDR2 is SNEGSKA in the germline V gene (reference sequence). The CDR3 here is CSASPLAGGRTDTQYF. The CDR3 nucleotides read TGCAGTGCTAGCCCCCTAGCGGGGGGAAGAACAGATACGCAGTATTTT.

The V gene is TRBV7-2, the J gene TRBJ2-5; D remains unclear. Germline assignment: CDR1 SGHTA and CDR2 FQGNSA. The CDR3 covers 14 residues. V was clipped by 2 bases and J by 2 bases, with 9 bases between them. This CDR3 is CASSLSQKQETQYF. In DNA, the CDR3 is TGTGCCAGCAGCTTAAGCCAGAAACAAGAGACCCAGTACTTC.

The chain links TRBV9 to TRBJ2-1; TRBD2 agrees at 9 bases. Germline lookup yields CDR1 SGDLS and CDR2 YYNGEE. This CDR3 spans 15 amino acids. V trimming: 3 bases; J trimming: 4 bases; junction bases outside the gene matches: 5. CDR3 DNA sequence: TGTGCCAGCAGCGGAGCGGGGGGTAAATACAATGAGCAGTTCTTC. Translating gives CASSGAGGKYNEQFF.

The count of this clonotype is one. This rearrangement joins TRBV27 to TRBJ2-5, with TRBD1 matching over 10 bases. Trimming took 6 bases from V and 6 from J; bases not matched to a gene: 4. CDR1 is MNHEY and CDR2 is SMNVEV in the germline V gene (reference sequence). This CDR3 is built from 13 residues. The CDR3 is CASRTGGAKTQYF. CDR3 in DNA: TGTGCCAGCAGGACAGGGGGCGCGAAGACCCAGTACTTC.

The rearrangement joins TRBV29-1 to TRBJ2-3, with TRBD2 matching 11 bases. The J segment lost 2 bases and the V segment lost 6 bases, leaving 7 bases of the junction unmatched. The CDR3 runs to 15 residues. In germline, CDR1 is SQVTM, CDR2 ANQGSEA. CDR3 region: CSVRLAGISTDTQYF. The CDR3 DNA is TGCAGCGTCCGACTAGCGGGGATATCCACAGATACGCAGTATTTT.

Written as DNA, the CDR3 is TGTGCCAGCAGCCGGACAGGGGAAGCTTTCTTT. It codes for CASSRTGEAFF. This chain links TRBV3-1 with TRBJ1-1, with 8 bases lining up with TRBD1. The length of the CDR3 is 11 residues. The J segment lost 8 bases and the V segment lost 4 bases, leaving 0 bases of the junction unmatched. Germline assignment: CDR1 LGHDT and CDR2 YNNKEL (reference sequence). The full variable domain, its missing parts supplied by reference TRBV3-1 and TRBJ1-1, is DTAVSQTPKYLVTQMGNDKSIKCEQNLGHDTMYWYKQDSKKFLKIMFSYNNKELIINETVPNRFSPKSPDKAHLNLHINSLELGDSAVYFCASSRTGEAFFGQGTRLTVV.

The chain recombines TRBV4-3 with TRBJ1-5; a possible D gene is TRBD1 (6 bases). CDR1 and CDR2 (germline): LGHNA, YSLEER. The CDR3 runs 15 residues. The V and J ends lost 0 bases and 4 bases respectively, with 10 bases between them. This chain's CDR3 is CASSQESRGNQPQHF. As DNA, the CDR3 is TGCGCCAGCAGCCAAGAGTCCAGGGGAAATCAGCCCCAGCATTTT.

V gene TRBV24-1 combines with J gene TRBJ2-2; D remains unclear. CDR1 is KGHDR, CDR2 SFDVKD, per germline. The CDR3 contains 13 residues. Trimming took off 4 bases at V and 0 bases at J, with 2 bases between the two ends. The CDR3 spells CATSEPNTGELFF. The DNA for the CDR3 is TGTGCCACCAGTGAACCGAACACCGGGGAGCTGTTTTTT.

The chain joins TRBV6-1 to TRBJ1-2; D gene ambiguous. This CDR3 spans 13 amino acids. V lost 0 bases to trimming and J lost 4 bases, with 6 bases between them. The V gene's germline CDR1 is MNHNS and CDR2 SASEGT. For the CDR3, the DNA is TGTGCCAGCAGTGAAGCGGCAGCCTATGGCTACACCTTC. Residues: CASSEAAAYGYTF.

The chain employs TRBV5-4 and TRBJ2-7, with 7 bases that match TRBD1. Looked up from germline, CDR1 is SGHNT and CDR2 is YYREEE (reference sequence). This CDR3 spans 13 amino acids. Trimming at V came to 4 bases and at J to 6 bases, leaving 7 bases not matched to a gene. The DNA of the CDR3 is TGTGCCAGCAGCCCTGACAGGGAAGGCGAGCAGTACTTC. Translating gives CASSPDREGEQYF. Based on the CDR3 plus reference TRBV5-4 and TRBJ2-7, the full variable domain is ETGVTQSPTHLIKTRGQQVTLRCSSQSGHNTVSWYQQALGQGPQFIFQYYREEENGRGNFPPRFSGLQFPNYSSELNVNALELDDSALYLCASSPDREGEQYFGPGTRLTVT.

V usage is TRBV28 and J usage is TRBJ2-1, with 13 bases that match TRBD2. This CDR3 has 17 amino acids. Germline V gene data show CDR1 as MDHEN and CDR2 as SYDVKM. The ends lost 3 bases at V and 6 bases at J; junction bases unmatched: 8. CDR3 amino acids: CASSFLRLAGGGNEQFF. The CDR3 DNA is TGTGCCAGCAGTTTCCTCAGACTAGCGGGGGGTGGCAATGAGCAGTTCTTC.

A single count supports this clonotype. V is TRBV7-2 and J is TRBJ1-5; 9 bases fit TRBD1. The germline V gene encodes CDR1 SGHTA and CDR2 FQGNSA. Trimming removed 4 bases from V and 2 bases from J; junction bases left unmatched: 9. The CDR3 is 17 residues long. The CDR3 sequence is CASSSSGTGLGNQPQHF. CDR3 coding DNA: TGTGCCAGCAGCTCTTCCGGGACAGGGTTGGGCAATCAGCCCCAGCATTTT.

The V and J genes are TRBV7-9 and TRBJ2-3; TRBD1 matches 7 bases. CDR3 length: 14 residues. The germline V gene has CDR1 SEHNR and CDR2 FQNEAQ (reference sequence). V lost 7 bases to trimming and J lost 3 bases; unmatched junction nucleotides: 7. DNA of the CDR3: TGTGCCAGCACCCTAGACAGGGTGACAGATACGCAGTATTTT. Translation: CASTLDRVTDTQYF.

V and J are TRBV6-2 or TRBV6-3 and TRBJ1-5, with D unresolved. V was shortened by 2 bases and J by 6 bases, with 17 bases between the two germline ends. The CDR3 contains 16 residues. Germline loops: CDR1 MNHEY, CDR2 SVGEGT. The CDR3 DNA is TGTGCCAGCAGTTACACCCTCTGGACTGTAGTTCAGCCCCAGCATTTT. It is translated as CASSYTLWTVVQPQHF.

The V gene is TRBV3-1, the J gene TRBJ2-2; the D gene is possibly TRBD2 (6 bases). V was pared by 4 bases and J by 7 bases, with 16 bases between. CDR3 length: 15 amino acids. Germline V CDR1 and CDR2: LGHDT, YNNKEL (reference sequence). DNA of the CDR3: TGTGCCAGCAGCCCCTTCGCGGGACGAATCGGGGAGCTGTTTTTT. Translating gives CASSPFAGRIGELFF. Variable domain in full (rest from reference TRBV3-1 and TRBJ2-2): DTAVSQTPKYLVTQMGNDKSIKCEQNLGHDTMYWYKQDSKKFLKIMFSYNNKELIINETVPNRFSPKSPDKAHLNLHINSLELGDSAVYFCASSPFAGRIGELFFGEGSRLTVL.

V gene TRBV18 combines with J gene TRBJ1-2; D not certain. The germline gives CDR1 KGHSH, CDR2 LQKENI. Trimming cost V 3 bases and J 4 bases, with 12 bases left between them. The CDR3 covers 14 residues. CDR3 protein: CASSPTTVGYGYTF. The DNA of the CDR3 is TGTGCCAGCTCACCGACCACAGTGGGCTATGGCTACACCTTC.

This chain links TRBV6-6 with TRBJ1-5; tentatively, D is TRBD1 (5 bases). The CDR3 sequence is 16 residues long. Between the trimmed V and J ends, which lost 2 bases and 1 base, there was a span of 12 bases. CDR1 MNHNY and CDR2 SVGAGI come from the germline V gene (reference sequence). The CDR3 is CASSYLPGRSNQPQHF. The CDR3 bases are TGTGCCAGCAGTTACCTTCCGGGACGGAGCAATCAGCCCCAGCATTTT.